Below, 21 T cell receptor beta chains from the same sample are listed, as sequenced in a study of blood T cell repertoires in COVID-19. Method: immunoSEQ multiplex PCR; TCRdb's copy keeps in-frame clones and lacks some. This sample has 150,000 to 200,000 clones, with around 82% found just once. The specimen was PBMCs or T cells enriched from blood (not recorded which). These receptors were taken from a woman aged 55 to 70 with acute COVID-19.

By proportion, this clone is medium-sized. The V and J genes are TRBV29-1 and TRBJ1-5; D gene uncertain. Germline V gene sequence: CDR1 SQVTM, CDR2 ANQGSEA. This CDR3 contains 13 residues. The V and J ends lost 7 bases and 5 bases respectively, with 15 bases between them. The CDR3 loop is CSETLRNDQPQHF. The CDR3 DNA reads TGCAGCGAGACTTTAAGGAATGATCAGCCCCAGCATTTT.

The chain employs TRBV18 and TRBJ2-7; 7 positions agree with TRBD1. Germline V CDR1 and CDR2: KGHSH, LQKENI. The CDR3 covers 14 residues. Trimming took 2 bases from V and 6 from J; bases not matched to a gene: 7. As DNA, the CDR3 is TGTGCCAGCTCACCAGGACAGAGGACAGGCGAGCAGTACTTC. Translated, it gives CASSPGQRTGEQYF.

The gene calls are TRBV9 and TRBJ1-6, with 8 positions matching TRBD1. This CDR3 has 15 residues. Germline-derived CDR1 and CDR2 are SGDLS and YYNGEE. The trim removed 3 bases at V and 10 bases at J, leaving 9 bases unmatched. The CDR3 spells CASSASRQGSSPLHF. The CDR3 bases are TGTGCCAGCAGCGCGTCCCGACAGGGGTCCTCACCCCTCCACTTT.

V gene TRBV15 combines with J gene TRBJ1-5; possibly TRBD1 for D (5 bases). Germline CDR1 LNHNV, CDR2 YYDKDF (reference sequence). The CDR3 runs 15 residues. Trimming pared 2 bases from V and 4 bases from J, leaving 12 bases between. CDR3 sequence: CATSRYTGVNQPQHF. DNA of the CDR3: TGTGCCACCAGCAGATATACGGGGGTTAATCAGCCCCAGCATTTT.

The chain has TRBV4-3 and TRBJ2-1, with D possibly matching TRBD2 (6 bases). Trimming shortened V by 6 bases and J by 4 bases, and 13 bases separated the two germline ends. CDR1 and CDR2 from the germline V gene are LGHNA and YSLEER. The CDR3 covers 14 residues. This chain's CDR3 is CASSWGSGYNEQFF. For the CDR3, the DNA is TGCGCCAGCAGTTGGGGGAGCGGGTACAATGAGCAGTTCTTC.

This clone showed up just a few times. The genes are TRBV19 and TRBJ1-5, with D possibly being TRBD1 (5 bases). This CDR3 spans 12 amino acids. The V and J ends lost 7 bases and 5 bases respectively, with 9 bases between them. CDR1 is LNHDA and CDR2 is SQIVND in the germline V gene (reference sequence). For the CDR3, the DNA is TGTGCCAGTACCGCAGGGCATCAGCCCCAGCATTTT. Its protein is CASTAGHQPQHF.

This chain joins TRBV19 and TRBJ2-1; D perhaps matches TRBD2 (6 bases). V lost 5 bases, J lost 10 bases, and 15 bases lay in between. Per germline, CDR1 LNHDA and CDR2 SQIVND (reference sequence). The CDR3 is 13 amino acids. CDR3 residues: CASSLPPAGEQFF. Written as DNA, the CDR3 is TGTGCCAGTAGTTTGCCCCCCGCGGGGGAGCAGTTCTTC.

In its sample, this clone was seen a few times. This rearrangement joins TRBV10-3 to TRBJ1-2; TRBD1 might be the D (6 bases). The V gene's germline CDR1 is ENHRY and CDR2 SYGVKD. The V end was cut by 6 bases, the J end by 2 bases, with 13 bases between. The CDR3 extends over 14 amino acids. CDR3 coding DNA: TGTGCCATCAGCCCTGGACAGAACAACTATGGCTACACCTTC. Amino acids: CAISPGQNNYGYTF.

This clone occurred once. The chain combines TRBV13 with TRBJ2-2; the D gene is possibly TRBD1 (5 bases). Germline CDR1 PRHDT, CDR2 FYEKMQ (reference sequence). The CDR3 loop spans 16 amino acids. V was clipped by 4 bases and J by 4 bases, with 16 bases between them. CDR3 in DNA: TGTGCCAGCAGCTATACCTATTCTAGGGGCACCGGGGAGCTGTTTTTT. Translation gives CASSYTYSRGTGELFF.

The J gene is TRBJ1-2, the V gene TRBV27; D gene ambiguous. Trimming shortened V by 1 base and J by 4 bases, and 19 bases separated the two germline ends. Per the germline V gene, CDR1 is MNHEY and CDR2 is SMNVEV (reference sequence). The CDR3 runs 17 residues. The CDR3 protein is CASSLWTRYLSSYGYTF. As DNA, the CDR3 is TGTGCCAGCAGTTTATGGACTCGGTACCTCAGTAGCTATGGCTACACCTTC.

This chain connects TRBV19 to TRBJ2-7; 9 nucleotides line up with TRBD2. The germline CDR1 and CDR2 sequences are LNHDA and SQIVND (reference sequence). With V trimmed by 6 bases and J by 2 bases, 5 bases remained unmatched. The CDR3 has 14 residues. CDR3 residues: CASSPASGTYEQYF. The DNA of the CDR3 is TGTGCCAGTAGCCCAGCTAGCGGGACCTACGAGCAGTACTTC.

This chain links TRBV27 with TRBJ2-7; possible D gene TRBD1, 5 bases. Looked up from germline, CDR1 is MNHEY and CDR2 is SMNVEV (reference sequence). The CDR3 covers 15 residues. Trimming cost V 5 bases and J 2 bases, with 16 bases left between them. As DNA, the CDR3 is TGTGCCAGCAGTCAATCTTATGACAGCGCCTACGAGCAGTACTTC. It yields the protein CASSQSYDSAYEQYF.

The chain couples TRBV19 to TRBJ1-3; 7 nucleotides align to TRBD1. V lost 5 bases to trimming and J lost 7 bases; unmatched junction nucleotides: 14. The CDR3 consists of 16 residues. Looked up from germline, CDR1 is LNHDA and CDR2 is SQIVND (reference sequence). CDR3 amino acids: CASSALTGQGRNTIYF. Written as DNA, the CDR3 is TGTGCCAGTAGTGCCTTGACAGGGCAAGGACGGAACACCATATATTTT.

The rearrangement joins TRBV9 to TRBJ1-1; 9 bases map to TRBD1. Trimming at V came to 0 bases and at J to 4 bases, leaving 4 bases not matched to a gene. From germline, CDR1 is SGDLS and CDR2 YYNGEE. CDR3 length: 15 amino acids. CDR3 loop: CASSVVGTGFTEAFF. The CDR3 nucleotides read TGTGCCAGCAGCGTAGTAGGGACAGGGTTCACTGAAGCTTTCTTT.

This chain joins TRBV2 and TRBJ2-5, with D possibly matching TRBD2 (5 bases). Per the germline V gene, CDR1 is SNHLY and CDR2 is FYNNEI. Trimming removed 7 bases from V and 5 bases from J, with 20 bases in between. CDR3 length equals 15 residues. Here the CDR3 DNA reads TGTGCCAGCACGCTGGCGGGCATACCGGGGGAGACCCAGTACTTC. Encoded protein: CASTLAGIPGETQYF.

The chain joins TRBV7-9 to TRBJ2-2; 9 bases align to TRBD1. The CDR3 has 16 amino acids. Per germline, CDR1 SEHNR and CDR2 FQNEAQ (reference sequence). J was trimmed by 5 bases and V by 2 bases; bases with no gene match: 6. The CDR3 loop reads CASSLLGQGGTGELFF. CDR3 in DNA: TGTGCCAGCAGCTTATTGGGACAGGGAGGGACCGGGGAGCTGTTTTTT. The full variable domain, completed using reference TRBV7-9 and TRBJ2-2, is DTGVSQNPRHKITKRGQNVTFRCDPISEHNRLYWYRQTLGQGPEFLTYFQNEAQLEKSRLLSDRFSAERPKGSFSTLEIQRTEQGDSAMYLCASSLLGQGGTGELFFGEGSRLTVL.

The chain carries TRBV10-3 and TRBJ2-3, with 8 positions matching TRBD2. The CDR3 covers 12 residues. The germline V gene encodes CDR1 ENHRY and CDR2 SYGVKD. Trimming took 11 bases from V and 6 from J; bases not matched to a gene: 7. Here the CDR3 reads CAAQTSGDTQYF. The DNA of the CDR3 is TGTGCCGCCCAAACTAGCGGTGATACGCAGTATTTT.

The chain employs TRBV7-2 and TRBJ1-5; D gene ambiguous. Trimming pared 1 base from V and 4 bases from J, leaving 11 bases between. Germline CDR1 and CDR2: SGHTA and FQGNSA. The CDR3 totals 15 residues. The CDR3 DNA reads as TGTGCCAGCAGCTTAGTTCACCGCGAAAATCAGCCCCAGCATTTT. Its translation is CASSLVHRENQPQHF. The variable domain in full, with the rest retrieved from reference TRBV7-2 and TRBJ1-5, is GAGVSQSPSNKVTEKGKDVELRCDPISGHTALYWYRQSLGQGLEFLIYFQGNSAPDKSGLPSDRFSAERTGGSVSTLTIQRTQQEDSAVYLCASSLVHRENQPQHFGDGTRLSIL.

The chain combines TRBV5-1 with TRBJ2-3; D may be TRBD2 (6 bases). The germline CDR1 and CDR2 sequences are SGHRS and YFSETQ. CDR3 length: 15 amino acids. Trimming took 0 bases from V and 1 from J, leaving 9 bases between them. The CDR3 DNA sequence: TGCGCCAGCAGCTTGGCCCCTAGCGGCACAGATACGCAGTATTTT. This encodes CASSLAPSGTDTQYF.

J is TRBJ2-5 and V is TRBV19, with D perhaps matching TRBD2 (5 bases). This CDR3 spans 14 amino acids. Germline CDR1 is LNHDA and CDR2 is SQIVND (reference sequence). V lost 8 bases to trimming and J lost 5 bases, with 18 bases between them. CDR3 sequence: CASGEGPWEETQYF. CDR3 bases: TGTGCCAGTGGTGAAGGCCCATGGGAGGAGACCCAGTACTTC.

The CDR3 sequence: CASRIRGRQNTQYF. Written as DNA, the CDR3 is TGCGCCAGCAGGATTAGAGGGCGTCAAAATACGCAGTATTTT. This sequence joins TRBV23-1 and TRBJ2-3, with D tentatively TRBD2 (5 bases). TRBV23-1 is designated an ORF whose function remains uncertain. The CDR3 sequence is 14 residues long. V lost 6 bases and J 7 bases, leaving 17 bases between the germline ends.